The rows below give T cell receptor beta chains drawn from one sample of a study of vaccination and CD4 T cells after COVID-19. MiXCR, applied by TCRdb to the PCR reads, yields one record per CDR3 protein. The data contain approximately 12,000 distinct CDR3 sequences, roughly a fifth of them singletons. No antigen has been identified for these receptors. The sample consisted of CD4+ T cells from blood, cultured in vitro, taken before SARS-CoV-2 vaccination. All receptors derive from a human donor who received a COVID-19 vaccine. Both conserved end residues are part of each CDR3. Fields, in order: J gene, V gene, clone size, D gene, CDR3 DNA, CDR3 protein. D genes are given only for firm matches. Not all rows give a size; the values are once, few, many and, for expanded clones, a class.

j_call: TRBJ2-3
v_call: TRBV7-2
clone_size: few
d_call: NA
cdr3_nt: TGTGCCAGCAGCTTACGGTTGGGCCGGAGAAGCACAGATACGCAGTATTTT
cdr3_aa: CASSLRLGRRSTDTQYF

j_call: TRBJ1-5
v_call: TRBV2
clone_size: few
d_call: NA
cdr3_nt: TGTGCCAGCAGTTTCAGCCGGGGCAATCAGCCCCAGCATTTT
cdr3_aa: CASSFSRGNQPQHF

j_call: TRBJ2-7
v_call: TRBV5-5
clone_size: NA
d_call: NA
cdr3_nt: TGTGCCAGCAGCTTCCGTATTCCCTCCTACGAGCAGTACTTC
cdr3_aa: CASSFRIPSYEQYF

j_call: TRBJ1-3
v_call: TRBV6-5
clone_size: few
d_call: TRBD1
cdr3_nt: TGTGCCAGCAGTTACTACAGGGGTAGCTCTGGAAACACCATATATTTT
cdr3_aa: CASSYYRGSSGNTIYF

j_call: TRBJ2-7
v_call: TRBV5-1
clone_size: few
d_call: NA
cdr3_nt: TGCGCCAGCAGCTTGGTGGGCAGGGGAGGGGAGCAGTACTTC
cdr3_aa: CASSLVGRGGEQYF

j_call: TRBJ2-1
v_call: TRBV2
clone_size: NA
d_call: NA
cdr3_nt: TGTGCCAGCAGTGATACCAGGATCCGAAATGAGCAGTTCTTC
cdr3_aa: CASSDTRIRNEQFF

j_call: TRBJ1-6
v_call: TRBV12-3/TRBV12-4
clone_size: few
d_call: NA
cdr3_nt: TGTGCCAGCAGACCCATGGGTGATTCACCCCTCCACTTT
cdr3_aa: CASRPMGDSPLHF

j_call: TRBJ1-1
v_call: TRBV19
clone_size: few
d_call: TRBD1
cdr3_nt: TGTGCCAGTAGTATCCCCAGAGGTAGGGGGCTAGAAGCTTTCTTT
cdr3_aa: CASSIPRGRGLEAFF

j_call: TRBJ1-2
v_call: TRBV7-2
clone_size: few
d_call: TRBD1
cdr3_nt: TGTGCCAGCAGCTTAGTTGGGACAGGGGGCGAGGGCTACACCTTC
cdr3_aa: CASSLVGTGGEGYTF

j_call: TRBJ1-2
v_call: TRBV27
clone_size: few
d_call: TRBD1
cdr3_nt: TGTGCCAGCAGTTTCCGGGACAGGGGCTATGGCTACACCTTC
cdr3_aa: CASSFRDRGYGYTF

j_call: TRBJ1-2
v_call: TRBV6-5
clone_size: medium-sized
d_call: NA
cdr3_nt: TGTGCCAGCAGTTACCAACGGGGCCCTAACTATGGCTACACCTTC
cdr3_aa: CASSYQRGPNYGYTF

j_call: TRBJ2-7
v_call: TRBV18
clone_size: NA
d_call: NA
cdr3_nt: TGTGCCAGCTCACCAGCCGGTAACGACGAGCAGTACTTC
cdr3_aa: CASSPAGNDEQYF

j_call: TRBJ2-5
v_call: TRBV6-2/TRBV6-3
clone_size: few
d_call: TRBD1
cdr3_nt: TGTGCCAGCAGTTCTAACAGGGGAGTCGGGGAGACCCAGTACTTC
cdr3_aa: CASSSNRGVGETQYF

j_call: TRBJ1-2
v_call: TRBV2
clone_size: few
d_call: NA
cdr3_nt: TGTGCCAGCAGCGGCGACGGGAGTGGGTTCTATGGCTACACCTTC
cdr3_aa: CASSGDGSGFYGYTF

j_call: TRBJ1-4
v_call: TRBV12-3/TRBV12-4
clone_size: NA
d_call: TRBD1
cdr3_nt: TGTGCCAGCAGTTCCGGGACAGGGGTGGAAAAACTGATTTTT
cdr3_aa: CASSSGTGVEKLIF

j_call: TRBJ2-3
v_call: TRBV24-1
clone_size: few
d_call: TRBD1
cdr3_nt: TGTGCCACCAGTGATTTAGCAGGGGGCCGCAGAGATACGCAGTATTTT
cdr3_aa: CATSDLAGGRRDTQYF

j_call: TRBJ2-5
v_call: TRBV20-1
clone_size: NA
d_call: TRBD1
cdr3_nt: TGCAGTGGGTCACGCCAAATACAGGGGGCGGCCAACCAAGAGACCCAGTACTTC
cdr3_aa: CSGSRQIQGAANQETQYF

j_call: TRBJ1-1
v_call: TRBV19
clone_size: NA
d_call: NA
cdr3_nt: TGTGCCAGTAGGGTAGACCTGAACACTGAAGCTTTCTTT
cdr3_aa: CASRVDLNTEAFF

j_call: TRBJ2-1
v_call: TRBV2
clone_size: NA
d_call: NA
cdr3_nt: TGTGCCAGCAGTGACGTCGGGTCCTACAATGAGCAGTTCTTC
cdr3_aa: CASSDVGSYNEQFF

j_call: TRBJ1-5
v_call: TRBV6-1
clone_size: NA
d_call: NA
cdr3_nt: TGTGCCAGCAGCCCCCAGGTCAGCGGCCTGGGTCAGCCCCAGCATTTT
cdr3_aa: CASSPQVSGLGQPQHF

j_call: TRBJ1-6
v_call: TRBV20-1
clone_size: NA
d_call: NA
cdr3_nt: TGCAGGAATAATTCACCCCTCCACTTT
cdr3_aa: CRNNSPLHF

j_call: TRBJ1-6
v_call: TRBV2
clone_size: few
d_call: TRBD1
cdr3_nt: TGTGCCAGCAAAACCGGGACAGCTAATTCACCCCTCCACTTT
cdr3_aa: CASKTGTANSPLHF

j_call: TRBJ2-2
v_call: TRBV5-8
clone_size: NA
d_call: NA
cdr3_nt: TGTGCCGGGGGGCGACAGGACAACACCGGGGAGCTGTTTTTT
cdr3_aa: CAGGRQDNTGELFF

j_call: TRBJ2-2
v_call: TRBV24-1
clone_size: medium-sized
d_call: TRBD1
cdr3_nt: TGTGCCACCAGTGACCCTGACCAGGGGGCGCCCCTGAACACCGGGGAGCTGTTTTTT
cdr3_aa: CATSDPDQGAPLNTGELFF

j_call: TRBJ2-3
v_call: TRBV4-2
clone_size: NA
d_call: NA
cdr3_nt: TGTGCCAGCAGCCACCAGGGGTCGGATACGCAGTATTTT
cdr3_aa: CASSHQGSDTQYF

j_call: TRBJ1-3
v_call: TRBV6-5
clone_size: few
d_call: NA
cdr3_nt: TGTGCCAGCAGTTACTCGGCCAGAAGCTCTGGAAACACCATATATTTT
cdr3_aa: CASSYSARSSGNTIYF

j_call: TRBJ1-2
v_call: TRBV6-5
clone_size: few
d_call: NA
cdr3_nt: TGTGCCAGCAGTTACTCCGATCGGCAGAACTATGGCTACACCTTC
cdr3_aa: CASSYSDRQNYGYTF

j_call: TRBJ2-2
v_call: TRBV28
clone_size: NA
d_call: TRBD2
cdr3_nt: TGTGCCAGCAGTGTGTTACCTAGCGGGGGGGCCGGGGAGCTGTTTTTT
cdr3_aa: CASSVLPSGGAGELFF

j_call: TRBJ2-7
v_call: TRBV12-3/TRBV12-4
clone_size: few
d_call: TRBD2
cdr3_nt: TGTGCCAGCAGGACTAGCGGGGGACCTTACGAGCAGTACTTC
cdr3_aa: CASRTSGGPYEQYF

j_call: TRBJ1-3
v_call: TRBV6-5
clone_size: NA
d_call: TRBD1
cdr3_nt: TGTGCCAGCAGTTACTCAACAGGGGCACTCTCTGGAAACACCATATATTTT
cdr3_aa: CASSYSTGALSGNTIYF

j_call: TRBJ1-2
v_call: TRBV24-1
clone_size: NA
d_call: NA
cdr3_nt: TGTGCCACCAGTGACACTAACTATGGCTACACCTTC
cdr3_aa: CATSDTNYGYTF

j_call: TRBJ2-7
v_call: TRBV19
clone_size: NA
d_call: NA
cdr3_nt: TGTGCCAGTAGTATAAAGTCGGACAGCACCTACGAGCAGTACTTC
cdr3_aa: CASSIKSDSTYEQYF

j_call: TRBJ2-7
v_call: TRBV7-9
clone_size: few
d_call: NA
cdr3_nt: TGTGCCAGCAGCTTAAGGGACGGAGGGTTTTACGAGCAGTACTTC
cdr3_aa: CASSLRDGGFYEQYF

j_call: TRBJ2-2
v_call: TRBV20-1
clone_size: NA
d_call: NA
cdr3_nt: TGCAGAAAAACCGGGGAGCTGTTTTTT
cdr3_aa: CRKTGELFF

j_call: TRBJ1-1
v_call: TRBV5-1
clone_size: NA
d_call: TRBD1
cdr3_nt: TGCGCCAGCAGCATCCGGGACAGCATCCAGAACACTGAAGCTTTCTTT
cdr3_aa: CASSIRDSIQNTEAFF

j_call: TRBJ2-7
v_call: TRBV25-1
clone_size: few
d_call: NA
cdr3_nt: TGTGCCAGCAGTGAATATAGTTTCACAGGGTACTACGAGCAGTACTTC
cdr3_aa: CASSEYSFTGYYEQYF

j_call: TRBJ2-2
v_call: TRBV2
clone_size: few
d_call: NA
cdr3_nt: TGTGCCAGCAGCACCGACTCTCACGCGAACACCGGGGAGCTGTTTTTT
cdr3_aa: CASSTDSHANTGELFF

j_call: TRBJ1-1
v_call: TRBV5-6
clone_size: few
d_call: NA
cdr3_nt: TGTGCCAGCAGGTCACAGGGTTACACTGAAGCTTTCTTT
cdr3_aa: CASRSQGYTEAFF

j_call: TRBJ2-2
v_call: TRBV19
clone_size: NA
d_call: NA
cdr3_nt: TGTGCCAGTAGTATCGGACAGAACACCGGGGAGCTGTTTTTT
cdr3_aa: CASSIGQNTGELFF

j_call: TRBJ2-5
v_call: TRBV20-1
clone_size: few
d_call: NA
cdr3_nt: TGCAGTGCTAGAGGCCCCTTTAGCGGCCAAGAGACCCAGTACTTC
cdr3_aa: CSARGPFSGQETQYF

j_call: TRBJ1-5
v_call: TRBV7-8
clone_size: few
d_call: NA
cdr3_nt: TGTGCCAGCAGCTTAGCTTTAGGCCAGCCCCAGCATTTT
cdr3_aa: CASSLALGQPQHF